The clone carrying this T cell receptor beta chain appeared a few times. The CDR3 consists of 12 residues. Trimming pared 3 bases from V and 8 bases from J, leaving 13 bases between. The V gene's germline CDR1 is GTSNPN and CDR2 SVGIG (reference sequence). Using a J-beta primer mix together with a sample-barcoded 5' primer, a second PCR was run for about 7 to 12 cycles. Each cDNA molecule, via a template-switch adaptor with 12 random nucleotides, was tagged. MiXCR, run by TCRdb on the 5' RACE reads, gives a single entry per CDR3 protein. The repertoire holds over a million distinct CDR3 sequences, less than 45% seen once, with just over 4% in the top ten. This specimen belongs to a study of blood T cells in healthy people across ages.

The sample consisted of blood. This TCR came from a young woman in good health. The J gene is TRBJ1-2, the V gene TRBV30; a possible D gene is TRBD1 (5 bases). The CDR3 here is CAWRQVGQGYTF. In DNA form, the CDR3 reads TGTGCCTGGAGACAGGTCGGGCAGGGCTACACCTTC.